The TCR beta chain under discussion was sequenced for a study of blood T cells in healthy people across ages. Using a J-beta primer mix together with a sample-barcoded 5' primer, a second PCR was run for about 6 to 11 cycles. TCRdb called the 5' RACE reads again in MiXCR, with one record for every CDR3 protein. This table has fewer than 2,000,000 distinct CDR3 sequences, about 35% appearing once. Trimming shortened V by 5 bases and J by 2 bases, and 10 bases separated the two germline ends. This CDR3 has 13 residues. CDR1 MDHEN and CDR2 SYDVKM come from the germline V gene. This clonotype came up a few times.

The chain recombines TRBV28 with TRBJ2-7; no reliable D call. The source of this sequence is a woman aged 25 to 45 in good health. Sample: blood. The DNA for the CDR3 is TGTGCCAGCAGTCCCCCCCCGGCCTACGAGCAGTACTTC. As protein: CASSPPPAYEQYF. The whole variable domain, filled in from reference TRBV28 and TRBJ2-7, reads DVKVTQSSRYLVKRTGEKVFLECVQDMDHENMFWYRQDPGLGLRLIYFSYDVKMKEKGDIPEGYSVSREKKERFSLILESASTNQTSMYLCASSPPPAYEQYFGPGTRLTVT.